The 27 T cell receptor beta chains presented below share a single source sample, sequenced in a study of blood T cell repertoires in COVID-19. Some clones are missing from TCRdb's copy, which holds only in-frame ones; the method was immunoSEQ multiplex PCR. The data show some 150,000 clones, 60% to 85% seen once. Sequencing used peripheral blood. The receptor set was obtained from a man aged 50 to 60 with active or convalescent COVID-19.

The rearrangement joins TRBV30 to TRBJ2-2, with 7 bases that match TRBD2. V dropped 4 bases and J dropped 4; count of bases not matched to a gene: 6. Germline V gene lookup returns CDR1 GTSNPN and CDR2 SVGIG (reference sequence). The CDR3 covers 14 residues. CDR3 region: CAWTLGGSTGELFF. The CDR3 nucleotides are TGTGCCTGGACTCTGGGAGGGAGCACCGGGGAGCTGTTTTTT.

This clone is a singleton in its sample. The CDR3 region is CASSLDRAGQPQHF. In DNA, the CDR3 is TGTGCCAGCAGCTTAGACAGGGCTGGTCAGCCCCAGCATTTT. V gene TRBV7-2 combines with J gene TRBJ1-5, with D possibly TRBD1 on 6 matching bases. The CDR3 is made up of 14 amino acids. The V and J ends lost 1 base and 6 bases respectively, with 10 bases between them. Germline values: CDR1 SGHTA, CDR2 FQGNSA.

V gene TRBV30 combines with J gene TRBJ2-5, with TRBD2 matching 8 bases. Germline V gene data show CDR1 as GTSNPN and CDR2 as SVGIG (reference sequence). The CDR3 consists of 15 residues. With 1 base clipped from V and 1 base from J, the junction kept 5 bases outside the gene matches. CDR3 in amino acids: CAWSGVSGGQETQYF. The CDR3 DNA reads TGTGCCTGGAGTGGGGTCAGCGGGGGCCAAGAGACCCAGTACTTC.

The chain employs TRBV28 and TRBJ1-4; 10 bases align to TRBD1. CDR1 and CDR2 (germline): MDHEN, SYDVKM. The CDR3 is 17 amino acids. Trimming removed 4 bases from V and 5 bases from J; junction bases left unmatched: 10. CDR3 in DNA: TGTGCCAGCAGTTATCCGGGACAGGGGAAGGGGAATGAAAAACTGTTTTTT. Protein product: CASSYPGQGKGNEKLFF.

This clone has just a few counts. CDR3: CASSQGRGGEQYF. The DNA of the CDR3 is TGTGCCAGCAGCCAAGGGCGGGGTGGGGAGCAGTACTTC. The chain couples TRBV3-1 (or the pseudogene TRBV3-2) to TRBJ2-7; TRBD2 might be the D (6 bases). CDR1 is LGHDT and CDR2 is YNNKEL in the germline V gene (reference sequence). The CDR3 contains 13 residues. Trimming shortened V by 1 base and J by 7 bases, and 11 bases separated the two germline ends.

The V and J genes are TRBV27 and TRBJ1-6; 7 nucleotides align to TRBD1. The CDR3 spans 15 residues. Germline V lookup: CDR1 MNHEY, CDR2 SMNVEV (reference sequence). Trimming removed 5 bases from V and 7 bases from J; junction bases left unmatched: 8. The CDR3 loop is CASSLSDRTNSPLHF. As DNA, the CDR3 is TGTGCCAGCAGTCTCTCGGACAGGACAAATTCACCCCTCCACTTT.

The CDR3 DNA sequence: TGTGCCAGCAGTTCCCCTTGGACAGGGAGGGCTGAAGCTTTCTTT. Translated, it gives CASSSPWTGRAEAFF. The chain carries TRBV27 and TRBJ1-1; 8 nucleotides match TRBD1. CDR1 is MNHEY, CDR2 SMNVEV, per germline (reference sequence). V was pared by 4 bases and J by 6 bases, with 10 bases of the junction left unmatched. CDR3 size: 15 residues.

This sequence joins TRBV11-3 and TRBJ2-7; TRBD2 is a possible D gene (6 bases). This CDR3 comprises 14 residues. V gave up 6 bases and J gave up 7 bases, with 19 bases separating them. In germline, CDR1 is SGHNT, CDR2 YENEEA. The CDR3, as DNA: TGTGCCAGCAGACGGGACTCACTGACAAGAGAGCAGTACTTC. It specifies CASRRDSLTREQYF.

The J gene is TRBJ2-5, the V gene TRBV24-1; 8 nucleotides agree with TRBD1. This CDR3 comprises 16 residues. Trimming at V came to 1 base and at J to 7 bases, leaving 10 bases not matched to a gene. CDR1 KGHDR and CDR2 SFDVKD come from the germline V gene. CDR3: CATSDLRQGAMATQYF. The CDR3 nucleotides are TGTGCCACCAGTGATTTACGGCAGGGGGCAATGGCGACCCAGTACTTC.

The CDR3 nucleotides read TGCAGCGTTGGGAGGAGCAGCCCTGAAGCTTTCTTT. Residues: CSVGRSSPEAFF. The rearrangement uses TRBV29-1 and TRBJ1-1; D gene ambiguous. Trimming took off 4 bases at V and 6 bases at J, with 12 bases between the two ends. Germline CDR1 and CDR2: SQVTM and ANQGSEA. The CDR3 consists of 12 residues.

V is TRBV11-2 and J is TRBJ1-6; D is possibly TRBD1 (5 bases). With 2 bases removed from V and 6 bases from J, the gap between germline ends came to 11 bases. Germline V lookup: CDR1 SGHAT, CDR2 FQNNGV. The CDR3 consists of 15 residues. The DNA of the CDR3 is TGTGCCAGCAGCTTAATCGTTAGGGGTAATTCACCCCTCCACTTT. The encoded protein is CASSLIVRGNSPLHF.

This clone showed up just a few times. The chain has TRBV3-1 (or the pseudogene TRBV3-2) and TRBJ1-4, with 7 bases lining up with TRBD1. J gave up 5 bases and V 5 bases, and 8 bases lay outside the gene matches. The CDR3 is 15 residues long. Germline V gives CDR1 LGHDT, CDR2 YNNKEL (reference sequence). The CDR3 sequence: CASSSDRKSNEKLFF. CDR3 sequence (DNA): TGTGCCAGCAGCTCGGACAGGAAATCGAATGAAAAACTGTTTTTT.

This chain links TRBV7-6 with TRBJ1-1; TRBD1 matches 12 bases. The ends lost 3 bases at V and 5 bases at J; junction bases unmatched: 1. This CDR3 is built from 14 residues. Per germline, CDR1 SGHVS and CDR2 FNYEAQ. The CDR3 is CASSLGQGATEAFF. The CDR3 bases are TGTGCCAGCAGCTTGGGACAGGGGGCTACTGAAGCTTTCTTT.

The gene calls are TRBV20-1 and TRBJ1-4; D not certain. V was trimmed by 3 bases and J by 6 bases, leaving 8 bases between them. Germline assignment: CDR1 DFQATT and CDR2 SNEGSKA (reference sequence). This CDR3 comprises 12 residues. As DNA, the CDR3 is TGCAGTGCTAGTCCCCAGGATGAAAAACTGTTTTTT. Protein: CSASPQDEKLFF.

The rearrangement joins TRBV28 to TRBJ1-2, with 7 positions matching TRBD1. The germline gives CDR1 MDHEN, CDR2 SYDVKM. The CDR3 consists of 13 residues. Trimming took 7 bases from V and 4 from J; bases not matched to a gene: 6. The CDR3: CASNPRDSYGYTF. In DNA, the CDR3 is TGTGCCAGCAACCCCCGGGACAGCTATGGCTACACCTTC.

The chain recombines TRBV6-2 or TRBV6-3 with TRBJ2-7, with 8 positions matching TRBD2. Germline assignment: CDR1 MNHEY and CDR2 SVGEGT. CDR3 length: 15 amino acids. V lost 0 bases to trimming and J lost 2 bases; unmatched junction nucleotides: 3. CDR3 bases: TGTGCCAGCAGTTACTCTAGCGGGACCCCCTACGAGCAGTACTTC. It encodes CASSYSSGTPYEQYF.

This clone was observed many times. The chain recombines TRBV4-1 with TRBJ1-5, with D uncertain. This CDR3 region has 14 residues. Per the germline V gene, CDR1 is MGHRA and CDR2 is YSYEKL. Trimming took off 1 base at V and 3 bases at J, with 7 bases between the two ends. CDR3 sequence (DNA): TGCGCCAGCAGCCAAGTGGGAGACAATCAGCCCCAGCATTTT. Protein product: CASSQVGDNQPQHF.

The rearrangement joins TRBV25-1 to TRBJ1-4, with a weak D call TRBD1 (6 bases). V lost 0 bases and J 8 bases, leaving 19 bases between the germline ends. The germline gives CDR1 MGHDK, CDR2 SYGVNS. The length of the CDR3 is 17 residues. The CDR3 DNA reads TGTGCCAGCAGTGAATATATTGGTAGGGGGGGAAGGGAAAAACTGTTTTTT. This gives the protein CASSEYIGRGGREKLFF.

The chain has TRBV5-1 and TRBJ2-3, with 8 bases fitting TRBD2. CDR3 size: 14 residues. In germline, CDR1 is SGHRS, CDR2 YFSETQ. Trimming took 2 bases from V and 6 from J; bases not matched to a gene: 5. This chain's CDR3 is CASSLAGVGDTQYF. As DNA, the CDR3 is TGCGCCAGCAGCTTAGCGGGAGTGGGTGATACGCAGTATTTT.

The genes are TRBV6-5 and TRBJ1-1; 7 bases are shared with TRBD1. Germline CDR1 is MNHEY and CDR2 is SVGAGI. Trimming took 4 bases from V and 4 from J; bases not matched to a gene: 6. The CDR3 spans 14 residues. CDR3 nucleotide sequence: TGTGCCAGCAGTTGGGAAGGGGGCATCACTGAAGCTTTCTTT. It is translated as CASSWEGGITEAFF.

The sample holds one count of this clone. This rearrangement joins TRBV6-5 to TRBJ1-5, with TRBD1 as a possible D gene (6 bases). Germline V lookup: CDR1 MNHEY, CDR2 SVGAGI. This CDR3 is built from 15 residues. Trimming left V 6 bases short and J 3 bases short, with 15 bases between. Here the CDR3 reads CASSRGGGPNQPQHF. The DNA for the CDR3 is TGTGCCAGCAGCCGGGGCGGGGGGCCCAATCAGCCCCAGCATTTT.

This chain joins TRBV27 and TRBJ2-1; D is perhaps TRBD2 (5 bases). V lost 5 bases to trimming and J lost 0 bases, with 14 bases between them. This CDR3 is built from 16 residues. The germline V gene has CDR1 MNHEY and CDR2 SMNVEV (reference sequence). CDR3 in DNA: TGTGCCAGCAGTCCACGGGGTCTGAGCTCCTACAATGAGCAGTTCTTC. This codes for CASSPRGLSSYNEQFF.

The rearrangement uses TRBV11-2 and TRBJ2-3; TRBD1 aligns across 7 bases. Germline CDR1 is SGHAT and CDR2 is FQNNGV. CDR3 size: 14 residues. Trimming removed 3 bases from V and 2 bases from J; junction bases left unmatched: 2. CDR3: CASSLGTATDTQYF. CDR3 coding DNA: TGTGCCAGCAGCTTGGGGACAGCCACAGATACGCAGTATTTT. Full variable domain (outside the CDR3, taken from reference TRBV11-2 and TRBJ2-3): EAGVAQSPRYKIIEKRQSVAFWCNPISGHATLYWYQQILGQGPKLLIQFQNNGVVDDSQLPKDRFSAERLKGVDSTLKIQPAKLEDSAVYLCASSLGTATDTQYFGPGTRLTVL.

This chain connects TRBV18 to TRBJ2-7, with TRBD2 identical over 10 bases. This CDR3 is 16 amino acids long. Germline lookup yields CDR1 KGHSH and CDR2 LQKENI. With V trimmed by 2 bases and J by 2 bases, 6 bases remained unmatched. The chain's CDR3 is CASSPRGAGGAYEQYF. The CDR3 DNA sequence: TGTGCCAGCTCACCAAGAGGAGCGGGAGGGGCCTACGAGCAGTACTTC.

CDR3 DNA: TGTGCCAGCTCGGCGGGAGGGAATTACAATGAGCAGTTCTTC. Translated, it gives CASSAGGNYNEQFF. This chain uses TRBV27 with TRBJ2-1; 9 nucleotides line up with TRBD2. V was clipped by 8 bases and J by 4 bases; unmatched bases: 6. Germline CDR1 and CDR2: MNHEY and SMNVEV (reference sequence). This CDR3 comprises 14 residues.

V gene TRBV7-9 combines with J gene TRBJ2-7; 8 bases are a match to TRBD2. V was pared by 4 bases and J by 0 bases, with 5 bases of the junction left unmatched. Germline assignment: CDR1 SEHNR and CDR2 FQNEAQ (reference sequence). The CDR3 loop spans 15 amino acids. Here the CDR3 DNA reads TGTGCCAGCAGCTCCTCCGGGACTAGCTCCTACGAGCAGTACTTC. Encoded protein: CASSSSGTSSYEQYF.

The chain recombines TRBV19 with TRBJ2-1; 11 nucleotides match TRBD2. The CDR3 is made up of 16 amino acids. CDR1 and CDR2 (germline): LNHDA, SQIVND (reference sequence). Trimming removed 4 bases from V and 9 bases from J; junction bases left unmatched: 11. CDR3 nucleotide sequence: TGTGCCAGTAGTACCGGGACTAGCGGAATCCTGGGTGAGCAGTTCTTC. It yields the protein CASSTGTSGILGEQFF.